This T cell receptor beta chain was identified in a study of graft-versus-host responses after intestinal transplantation. Study as a whole: Grafts that recipients had were multivisceral, liver-intestinal, or isolated intestinal transplants.

Germline CDR1 is SGHKS and CDR2 is YYEKEE (reference sequence). The CDR3 length is 15 residues. Clones were sequenced by immunoSEQ multiplex PCR, and TCRdb holds only the in-frame ones, with some missing. The table records 30,000 to 35,000 clones, just under 85% of them present only once. On this clone itself: Its antigen is undetermined. At one end the junction does not follow the germline gene, possibly because of a read error.

This sample comprised unstimulated CD8+ T cells sorted from spleen or lymph node cells, obtained before intestinal transplant. The chain has TRBV5-5 and TRBJ2-1, with 9 bases aligning to TRBD2. The TCR sequence derives from a human donor who received an intestinal transplant. The CDR3 region is CASSPFSGSYNEQFF. The DNA for the CDR3 is TGCGCCAGCAGCCCCTTTAGCGGGAGCTACAATGAGCAGTTCTTC.